The next 9 T cell receptor beta chains were all read from a single sample in a study of beta chain features in type 1 diabetes listed by TCRdb under 2018. The library was generated by the immunoSEQ multiplex PCR assay. The entire amount of isolated RNA was reverse transcribed using the High Capacity cDNA Reverse Transcription Kit, so the sequenced TCRB transcripts were expressed ones. Imported from immuneACCESS, the table was reduced by TCRdb to in-frame sequences with V and J called. These copies leave out some clones; in studies compared against another copy, an unresolved V gene accounts for under half, and the cause of the remainder is not known. The sample table shows about half a million clones, and 25% to 35% are seen once. The ten top clones hold 0.05% to 0.07% of the sample. Specimen: naive CD4+ T cells from blood. Explained via the paper, the cell subset or site label denotes: true naive CD4+ T cells. The receptors here all came from a man aged 18-30 years in good health.

V gene TRBV29-1 combines with J gene TRBJ2-7; TRBD1 might be the D (6 bases). The germline CDR1 and CDR2 sequences are SQVTM and ANQGSEA. Trimming left V 7 bases short and J 0 bases short, with 13 bases between. The CDR3 totals 13 residues. The CDR3, as DNA: TGCAGCGCCGTGAAGGACAGCTCCTACGAGCAGTACTTC. It encodes CSAVKDSSYEQYF.

The chain uses TRBV6-5 and TRBJ1-2; D is possibly TRBD1 (6 bases). The CDR3 runs 14 residues. V dropped 5 bases and J dropped 5 bases, with 15 bases sitting between them. Germline loops: CDR1 MNHEY, CDR2 SVGAGI. The CDR3 region is CASSARTAPYGYTF. Here the CDR3 DNA reads TGTGCCAGCAGTGCTCGGACAGCACCTTATGGCTACACCTTC.

The genes are TRBV30 and TRBJ2-1, with TRBD2 matching 10 bases. The V segment lost 5 bases and the J segment 12 bases; nucleotides outside the gene matches: 10. CDR3 length: 13 amino acids. Per the germline V gene, CDR1 is GTSNPN and CDR2 is SVGIG (reference sequence). CDR3 residues: CAWGQREGLGQFF. DNA of the CDR3: TGTGCCTGGGGACAGCGGGAGGGCCTGGGGCAGTTCTTC.

CDR3 DNA: TGCAGCGTCCCTGGCCCTAGCGGGAGCTACGGCACCGGGGAGCTGTTTTTT. Its translation: CSVPGPSGSYGTGELFF. This chain uses TRBV29-1 with TRBJ2-2, with 10 nucleotides matching TRBD2. Unmatched junction bases numbered 14, after V lost 6 bases and J lost 4 bases. This CDR3 has 17 amino acids. Looked up from germline, CDR1 is SQVTM and CDR2 is ANQGSEA.

This sequence joins TRBV9 and TRBJ2-1, with TRBD2 matching over 12 bases. The trim removed 3 bases at V and 0 bases at J, leaving 1 base unmatched. Germline lookup yields CDR1 SGDLS and CDR2 YYNGEE. This CDR3 is 16 amino acids long. The CDR3 sequence is CASSETSGSSYNEQFF. The CDR3 DNA follows: TGTGCCAGCAGCGAGACTAGCGGGAGCTCCTACAATGAGCAGTTCTTC.

This clone was counted between two and nine times. The rearrangement joins TRBV4-3 to TRBJ2-1; TRBD1 agrees at 9 bases. The length of the CDR3 is 20 residues. The germline V gene has CDR1 LGHNA and CDR2 YSLEER. The V and J ends lost 4 bases and 5 bases, in that order; junction bases with no gene match: 21. CDR3 in DNA: TGCGCCAGCAGCCCCAGTTGGACAGGGGAGTTTACGGGATCGAACAATGAGCAGTTCTTC. Protein product: CASSPSWTGEFTGSNNEQFF.

The gene calls are TRBV2 and TRBJ2-7; D is uncertain. The CDR3 runs to 12 residues. Germline V CDR1 and CDR2: SNHLY, FYNNEI. The V end was cut by 3 bases, the J end by 5 bases, with 8 bases between. The CDR3 DNA is TGTGCCAGCAGTGAGGTGGGAAACGAGCAGTACTTC. The encoded protein is CASSEVGNEQYF.

The chain links TRBV5-1 to TRBJ2-1, with D perhaps TRBD2 (6 bases). Trimming cost V 4 bases and J 4 bases, with 21 bases left between them. This CDR3 contains 17 residues. Looked up from germline, CDR1 is SGHRS and CDR2 is YFSETQ. As DNA, the CDR3 is TGCGCCAGCAGCCCTCAGGGCGCCGGGGAGGCTTACAATGAGCAGTTCTTC. This encodes CASSPQGAGEAYNEQFF.

This clone was seen only a few times. This chain connects TRBV5-1 to TRBJ2-7; no firm D call. This CDR3 contains 14 residues. Per the germline V gene, CDR1 is SGHRS and CDR2 is YFSETQ. V dropped 1 base and J dropped 1 base, with 9 bases sitting between them. The CDR3 spells CASSLRPPSYEQYF. The CDR3 DNA sequence: TGCGCCAGCAGCTTGCGGCCCCCTTCCTACGAGCAGTACTTC.